The sequence of this TCR beta chain was determined in a study of cytomegalovirus exposure and HLA in healthy donors. Points from the study as a whole: Near-uniform donor sequencing depth was presumed by presence/absence analyses. The study labeled under 200 TCR beta chains cytomegalovirus-associated.

Comment on this clone: The antigen is undetermined.

The length of the CDR3 is 15 residues. Germline V gene data show CDR1 as LGHNA and CDR2 as YNFKEQ. J gave up 5 bases and V 6 bases, and 10 bases lay outside the gene matches. In the PCR, 60 Vbeta and 13 Jbeta primers were used. In the original analysis: The authors later counted 70 million to 85 million unique TCR beta chains, roughly 11 million of them shared. TCRdb's table, derived via immunoSEQ multiplex PCR, lists solely in-frame clones and lacks some. The V and J calls and clone size come from that table; D and trimming were worked out from the DNA. The sample holds 200,000 to 250,000 clones, roughly 75% seen once.

Specimen: PBMCs. This chain links TRBV4-2 with TRBJ1-2; 9 bases align to TRBD1. This sequence originates from a woman in her twenties or thirties in good health and CMV-seronegative. CDR3: CASRPGQGIGYGYTF. DNA of the CDR3: TGTGCCAGCAGACCCGGACAGGGGATCGGTTATGGCTACACCTTC.